The rows below give T cell receptor beta chains drawn from one sample of a study of cytotoxic CD8 clonotypes in ibrutinib-treated CLL. TCRdb keeps only in-frame clones here, not all; method: immunoSEQ multiplex PCR. The data show over 250,000 clones, with 70% to 80% seen just once and roughly 5.7% held by the top ten. The sample was PBMCs, taken at disease progression, from a patient treated with ibrutinib. All receptors derive from a human donor with chronic lymphocytic leukemia. Each CDR3 is given with its conserved first and last residue. D genes are given only for firm matches. The listing skips clone size in some rows; elsewhere it reads once, few, many or a size class.

j_call: TRBJ1-2; clone_size: NA; d_call: NA; v_call: TRBV11-2; cdr3_aa: CASSLGSTGYYGYTF; cdr3_nt: TGTGCCAGCAGCTTAGGAAGTACAGGGTACTATGGCTACACCTTC
j_call: TRBJ2-2; clone_size: NA; d_call: NA; v_call: TRBV9; cdr3_aa: CASSVAGAPTGELFF; cdr3_nt: TGTGCCAGCAGCGTTGCTGGGGCCCCCACCGGGGAGCTGTTTTTT
j_call: TRBJ2-5; clone_size: NA; d_call: NA; v_call: TRBV28; cdr3_aa: CASSPPSDGETQYF; cdr3_nt: TGTGCCAGCAGTCCCCCGTCGGACGGAGAGACCCAGTACTTC
j_call: TRBJ2-7; clone_size: few; d_call: NA; v_call: TRBV13; cdr3_aa: CASSSREYEQYF; cdr3_nt: TGTGCCAGCAGTTCCCGAGAATACGAGCAGTACTTC
j_call: TRBJ1-6; clone_size: NA; d_call: NA; v_call: TRBV5-1; cdr3_aa: CASSLGLYNSPLHF; cdr3_nt: TGCGCCAGCAGCTTGGGACTGTATAATTCACCCCTCCACTTT
j_call: TRBJ1-2; clone_size: NA; d_call: NA; v_call: TRBV7-8; cdr3_aa: CASSLARNRVGYGYTF; cdr3_nt: TGTGCCAGCAGCTTAGCTAGGAACAGGGTCGGCTATGGCTACACCTTC
j_call: TRBJ2-7; clone_size: NA; d_call: TRBD2; v_call: TRBV7-8; cdr3_aa: CASSSRTSAYHYEQYF; cdr3_nt: TGTGCCAGCAGCTCCCGGACTAGCGCCTACCACTACGAGCAGTACTTC
j_call: TRBJ2-5; clone_size: once; d_call: NA; v_call: TRBV4-1; cdr3_aa: CASSQGSPIQETQYF; cdr3_nt: TGCGCCAGCAGCCAAGGATCGCCGATCCAAGAGACCCAGTACTTC
j_call: TRBJ2-3; clone_size: NA; d_call: NA; v_call: TRBV9; cdr3_aa: CASRRGPSTDTQYF; cdr3_nt: TGTGCCAGCAGAAGGGGTCCAAGCACAGATACGCAGTATTTT
j_call: TRBJ2-1; clone_size: NA; d_call: TRBD1; v_call: TRBV2; cdr3_aa: CASSATYAGQGKGEQFF; cdr3_nt: TGTGCCAGCAGTGCTACCTATGCGGGACAGGGGAAGGGTGAGCAGTTCTTC
j_call: TRBJ1-5; clone_size: NA; d_call: NA; v_call: TRBV27; cdr3_aa: CASSLTQVEPQHF; cdr3_nt: TGTGCCAGCAGTTTAACCCAGGTCGAGCCCCAGCATTTT
j_call: TRBJ2-1; clone_size: once; d_call: TRBD2; v_call: TRBV5-4; cdr3_aa: CASSLRAGTTNEQFF; cdr3_nt: TGTGCCAGCAGCTTAAGGGCCGGGACTACCAATGAGCAGTTCTTC
j_call: TRBJ2-7; clone_size: NA; d_call: NA; v_call: TRBV14; cdr3_aa: CASSPRGSVFHEQYF; cdr3_nt: TGTGCCAGCAGCCCGAGAGGGTCCGTATTTCACGAGCAGTACTTC
j_call: TRBJ2-7; clone_size: NA; d_call: NA; v_call: TRBV9; cdr3_aa: CASKPTIVPTYEQYF; cdr3_nt: TGTGCCAGCAAGCCGACAATAGTACCGACCTACGAGCAGTACTTC
j_call: TRBJ1-5; clone_size: NA; d_call: NA; v_call: TRBV27; cdr3_aa: CASSLDFSNQPQHF; cdr3_nt: TGTGCCAGCAGTCTGGACTTTAGCAATCAGCCCCAGCATTTT
j_call: TRBJ2-5; clone_size: NA; d_call: NA; v_call: TRBV2; cdr3_aa: CASRTELGRGQRETQYF; cdr3_nt: TGTGCCAGCAGGACCGAACTAGGACGAGGACAGCGAGAGACCCAGTACTTC
j_call: TRBJ2-7; clone_size: once; d_call: NA; v_call: TRBV5-1; cdr3_aa: CASSAGGGSYEQYF; cdr3_nt: TGCGCCAGCAGCGCAGGAGGAGGCTCCTACGAGCAGTACTTC
j_call: TRBJ2-5; clone_size: NA; d_call: TRBD2; v_call: TRBV27; cdr3_aa: CASSIRTGTNHLKTQYF; cdr3_nt: TGTGCCAGCAGTATAAGAACCGGGACTAACCATTTGAAGACCCAGTACTTC
j_call: TRBJ2-1; clone_size: NA; d_call: NA; v_call: TRBV2; cdr3_aa: CASSTRGLAEVKGNEQFF; cdr3_nt: TGTGCCAGCAGTACCCGGGGATTGGCGGAGGTTAAAGGTAATGAGCAGTTCTTC
j_call: TRBJ2-1; clone_size: NA; d_call: TRBD2; v_call: TRBV9; cdr3_aa: CASSVGLSLRTSGDNEQFF; cdr3_nt: TGTGCCAGCAGCGTAGGTCTATCCCTTCGGACTAGCGGAGACAATGAGCAGTTCTTC
j_call: TRBJ1-4; clone_size: NA; d_call: NA; v_call: TRBV6-6; cdr3_aa: CASSAPGVGREKLFF; cdr3_nt: TGTGCCAGCAGTGCCCCAGGGGTAGGGAGAGAAAAACTGTTTTTT
j_call: TRBJ2-7; clone_size: NA; d_call: TRBD2; v_call: TRBV11-1; cdr3_aa: CASSLRASGSEQYF; cdr3_nt: TGTGCCAGCAGCCTCCGGGCTAGCGGGAGCGAGCAGTACTTC